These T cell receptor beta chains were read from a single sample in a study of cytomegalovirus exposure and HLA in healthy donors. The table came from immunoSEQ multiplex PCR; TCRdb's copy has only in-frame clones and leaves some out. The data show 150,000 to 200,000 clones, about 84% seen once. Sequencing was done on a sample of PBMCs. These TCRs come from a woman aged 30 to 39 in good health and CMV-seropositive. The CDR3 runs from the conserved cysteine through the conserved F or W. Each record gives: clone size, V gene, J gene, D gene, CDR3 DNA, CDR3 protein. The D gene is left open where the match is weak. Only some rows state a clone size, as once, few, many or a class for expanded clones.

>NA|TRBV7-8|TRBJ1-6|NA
TGTGCCAGCATCGTCCAGGGTCCCGCTTATAATTCACCCCTCCACTTT
CASIVQGPAYNSPLHF
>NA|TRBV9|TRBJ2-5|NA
TGTGCCAGCAGCGTCACAACCGACATACCCTCCCAAGAGACCCAGTACTTC
CASSVTTDIPSQETQYF
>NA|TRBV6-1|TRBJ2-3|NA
TGTGCCAGCAGTGAACCAGGGCCGGCAGATACGCAGTATTTT
CASSEPGPADTQYF
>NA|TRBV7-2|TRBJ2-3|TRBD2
TGTGCCAGCAGCTTAGTGGCGGGAGGGTTGACAGATACGCAGTATTTT
CASSLVAGGLTDTQYF
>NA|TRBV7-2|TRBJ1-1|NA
TGTGCCAGCAGCTCGCCGACAGCCAACACTGAAGCTTTCTTT
CASSSPTANTEAFF
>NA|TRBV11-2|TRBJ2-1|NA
TGTGCCAGCAGCATCCGACAGGACTCCTACAATGAGCAGTTCTTC
CASSIRQDSYNEQFF
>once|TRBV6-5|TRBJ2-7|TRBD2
TGTGCCAGCAGCCCGGGCGGGGGGCGCGAGCAGTACTTC
CASSPGGGREQYF
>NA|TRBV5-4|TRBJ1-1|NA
TGTGCCAGCAGCTTGGGGGGCGCAGGGAGGGTAAACACTGAAGCTTTCTTT
CASSLGGAGRVNTEAFF
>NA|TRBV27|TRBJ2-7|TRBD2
TGTGCCAGCAGTTTAAGGACTAGCGGGATTAACGAGCAGTACTTC
CASSLRTSGINEQYF
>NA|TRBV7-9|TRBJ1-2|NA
TGTGCCAGCAGCTCCTTGGGGGGTGGCTACACCTTC
CASSSLGGGYTF
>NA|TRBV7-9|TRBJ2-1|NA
TGTGCCAGCAGCATTAGGACAAACTACAATGAGCAGTTCTTC
CASSIRTNYNEQFF
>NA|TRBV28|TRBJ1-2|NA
TGTGCCAGCAGCCCAGACACTGACTATGGCTACACCTTC
CASSPDTDYGYTF
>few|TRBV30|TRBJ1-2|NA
TGTGCCTGGACCTCCCGATCGTGGGGCGGCTATGGCTACACCTTC
CAWTSRSWGGYGYTF
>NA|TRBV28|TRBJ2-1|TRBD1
TGTGCCAGCAGTAGGACAGGAGGCTCCTACAATGAGCAGTTCTTC
CASSRTGGSYNEQFF
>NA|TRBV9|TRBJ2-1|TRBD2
TGTGCCAGCAGCGTAGGGGGAGGGATGGGTATAGGGGCCTACAATGAGCAGTTCTTC
CASSVGGGMGIGAYNEQFF
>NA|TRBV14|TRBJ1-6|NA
TGTGCCAGCAGCCAACACTCCTATAATTCACCCCTCCACTTT
CASSQHSYNSPLHF
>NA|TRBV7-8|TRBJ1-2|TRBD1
TGTGCCAGCAGCGTTAGGGGACAGGGCGGTAACTATGGCTACACCTTC
CASSVRGQGGNYGYTF
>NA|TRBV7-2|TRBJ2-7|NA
TGTGCCAGCAGCTTGGGCCCGGGGTCCTACGAGCAGTACTTC
CASSLGPGSYEQYF
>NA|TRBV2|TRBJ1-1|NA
TGTGCCAGCTACAGGGCCTTGGACACTGAAGCTTTCTTT
CASYRALDTEAFF
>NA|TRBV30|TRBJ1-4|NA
TGTGCCTGGCATCGTGGGGGAGGGGAAAAACTGTTTTTT
CAWHRGGGEKLFF
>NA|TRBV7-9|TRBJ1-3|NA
TGTGCCAGCAGCTTAGTAGAGGGAAACACCATATATTTT
CASSLVEGNTIYF
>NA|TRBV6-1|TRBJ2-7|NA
TGTGCCAGCAGTCCGACAGACCTCGGCGAGCAGTACTTC
CASSPTDLGEQYF
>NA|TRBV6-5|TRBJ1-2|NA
TGTGCCAGCAGTTTCCTAACCGGGATAAACTATGGCTACACCTTC
CASSFLTGINYGYTF
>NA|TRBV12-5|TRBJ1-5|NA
TGTGCTAGTGGACTGGACAGTCAGCCCCAGCATTTT
CASGLDSQPQHF
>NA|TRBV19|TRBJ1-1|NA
TGTGCCAGTAGCCCAGGGGACACTGAAGCTTTCTTT
CASSPGDTEAFF
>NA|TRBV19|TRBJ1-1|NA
TGTGCCAGTAGTATAGATCTCAGGCCTGGTGAAGCTTTCTTT
CASSIDLRPGEAFF
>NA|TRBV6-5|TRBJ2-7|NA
TGTGCCAGCAGTACCCGCCGGGGATCCTACGAGCAGTACTTC
CASSTRRGSYEQYF
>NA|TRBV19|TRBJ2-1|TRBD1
TGTGCCAGTAGTGGAGAACCGGGACAGGAATTTACTTCGACGTACAATGAGCAGTTCTTC
CASSGEPGQEFTSTYNEQFF
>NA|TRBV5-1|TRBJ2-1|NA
TGCGCCAGCAGCTTCCCTAGGGAGAGCTCCTACAATGAGCAGTTCTTC
CASSFPRESSYNEQFF
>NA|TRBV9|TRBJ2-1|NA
TGTGCCAGCACTTTAGCTGGGGGGACCGGGGGTGAGCAGTTCTTC
CASTLAGGTGGEQFF
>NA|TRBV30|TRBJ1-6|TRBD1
TGTGCCTGGACCGCCGGGGACAGGGGCAGCTCCTATAATTCACCCCTCCACTTT
CAWTAGDRGSSYNSPLHF
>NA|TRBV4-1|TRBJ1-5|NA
TGCGCCAGCAGCCAAGATATAGAAGGGGCGCGAAATCAGCCCCAGCATTTT
CASSQDIEGARNQPQHF
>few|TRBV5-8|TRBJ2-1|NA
TGTGCCAGCGTATACCCGGACTGGAATGAGCAGTTCTTC
CASVYPDWNEQFF
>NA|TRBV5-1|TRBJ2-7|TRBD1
TGCGCCAGCAGCCCTGGGACAGGCCGTTCCTACGAGCAGTACTTC
CASSPGTGRSYEQYF
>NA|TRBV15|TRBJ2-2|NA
TGTGCCACCAGCAGAGCTCTCGGGGTTACCGGGGAGCTGTTTTTT
CATSRALGVTGELFF
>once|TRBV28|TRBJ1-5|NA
TGTGCCAGCAGTTTCTATAGCAATCAGCCCCAGCATTTT
CASSFYSNQPQHF
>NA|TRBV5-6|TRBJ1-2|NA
TGTGCCAGCAGCCTCGCGGGGGGTTGGGGCGGCTACACCTTC
CASSLAGGWGGYTF
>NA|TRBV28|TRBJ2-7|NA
TGTGCCAGCAGTTCAGGACAGAACTCCTACGAGCAGTACTTC
CASSSGQNSYEQYF
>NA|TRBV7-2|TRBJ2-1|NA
TGTGCCAGCAGCTCCCGACTAGAGCTCAATGAGCAGTTCTTC
CASSSRLELNEQFF
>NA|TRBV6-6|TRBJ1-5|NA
TGTGCCAGCAGTTACTCCACAGGGAGCAATCAGCCCCAGCATTTT
CASSYSTGSNQPQHF
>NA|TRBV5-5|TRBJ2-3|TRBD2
TGTGCCAGCAGCCTGCTGGGCGGGAGGGACACAGATACGCAGTATTTT
CASSLLGGRDTDTQYF
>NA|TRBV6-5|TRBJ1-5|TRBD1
TGTGCCAGCTCCTTAAGCAGGGGGTCGCATCAGCCCCAGCATTTT
CASSLSRGSHQPQHF
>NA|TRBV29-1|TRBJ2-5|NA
TGCAGCGTTGAGGCAGGATCAGAGACCCAGTACTTC
CSVEAGSETQYF